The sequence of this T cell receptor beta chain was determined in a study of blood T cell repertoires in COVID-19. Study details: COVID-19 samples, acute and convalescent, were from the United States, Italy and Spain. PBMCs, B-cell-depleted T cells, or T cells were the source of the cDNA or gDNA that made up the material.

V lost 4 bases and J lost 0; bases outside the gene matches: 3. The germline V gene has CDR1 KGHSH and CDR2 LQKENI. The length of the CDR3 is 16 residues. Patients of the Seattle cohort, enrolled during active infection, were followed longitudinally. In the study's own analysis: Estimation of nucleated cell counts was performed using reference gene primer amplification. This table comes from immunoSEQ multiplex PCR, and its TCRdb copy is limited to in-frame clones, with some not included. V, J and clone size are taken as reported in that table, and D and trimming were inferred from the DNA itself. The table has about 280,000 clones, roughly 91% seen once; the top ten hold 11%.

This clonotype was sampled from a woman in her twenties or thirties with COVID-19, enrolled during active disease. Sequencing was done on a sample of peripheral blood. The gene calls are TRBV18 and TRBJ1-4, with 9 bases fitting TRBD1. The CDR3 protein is CASSRDRATTNEKLFF. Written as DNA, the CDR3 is TGTGCCAGCTCACGGGACAGGGCCACAACTAATGAAAAACTGTTTTTT.